A selection of T cell receptor beta chains follows, all from one sample in a study of cytomegalovirus exposure and HLA in healthy donors. Sequencing used immunoSEQ multiplex PCR; TCRdb keeps in-frame clones, though not all of them. The sample has 84,000 or so clones; around 77% are singletons. Sequences were obtained from PBMCs. These receptors all stem from a man over 45 in good health and CMV-seronegative. The CDR3 runs from the conserved cysteine through the conserved F or W. The D gene is left open where the match is weak. Size tells how often a clone was seen (once, few, many) or the class of an expanded clone, and some rows leave it out.

cdr3_length	j_call	clone_size	v_call	d_call	cdr3_aa	cdr3_nt
15	TRBJ1-3	-	TRBV19	-	CASSSEKGVGNTIYF	TGTGCCAGTAGTAGTGAGAAGGGGGTCGGGAACACCATATATTTT
16	TRBJ2-3	few	TRBV7-3	-	CASSPMGTGVSDTQYF	TGTGCCAGCAGCCCTATGGGGACGGGGGTCAGTGATACGCAGTATTTT
16	TRBJ1-2	-	TRBV30	TRBD1	CAWAADRGAGLLGYTF	TGTGCCTGGGCAGCGGACAGGGGCGCCGGTTTGCTTGGCTACACCTTC
16	TRBJ2-5	-	TRBV4-1	-	CASSPTGTTYQETQYF	TGCGCCAGCAGCCCAACCGGGACAACATACCAAGAGACCCAGTACTTC
17	TRBJ1-1	-	TRBV7-9	TRBD1	CASSRLQGALQNTEAFF	TGTGCCAGCAGCCGTCTACAGGGGGCCCTCCAGAACACTGAAGCTTTCTTT
16	TRBJ2-1	-	TRBV30	-	CAWSVLGDPGRGEQFF	TGTGCCTGGAGTGTACTGGGGGACCCAGGGCGGGGTGAGCAGTTCTTC
14	TRBJ1-3	-	TRBV5-8	-	CASRVGGTGNTIYF	TGTGCCAGCAGAGTCGGAGGGACTGGAAACACCATATATTTT
14	TRBJ2-1	-	TRBV5-4	TRBD1	CASSKGQGYNEQFF	TGTGCCAGCAGCAAGGGACAGGGTTACAATGAGCAGTTCTTC
15	TRBJ1-4	once	TRBV18	-	CASSLQQGPNEKLFF	TGTGCCAGCTCGCTACAACAGGGACCTAATGAAAAACTGTTTTTT
14	TRBJ1-1	-	TRBV7-9	-	CASSSLDWNTEAFF	TGTGCCAGCAGCTCCTTGGACTGGAACACTGAAGCTTTCTTT
13	TRBJ1-5	-	TRBV11-2	-	CASSLQFNQPQHF	TGTGCCAGCAGTTTACAGTTCAATCAGCCCCAGCATTTT
15	TRBJ1-5	-	TRBV18	TRBD1	CASSPGQGNGQPQHF	TGTGCCAGCTCACCGGGACAGGGAAATGGTCAGCCCCAGCATTTT
16	TRBJ2-7	-	TRBV9	TRBD1	CASSPRDREGTYEQYF	TGTGCCAGCAGCCCCCGGGACAGGGAGGGGACCTACGAGCAGTACTTC
15	TRBJ2-7	-	TRBV4-2	TRBD2	CASSQRLAGGYEQYF	TGTGCCAGCAGCCAACGACTAGCGGGGGGCTACGAGCAGTACTTC
15	TRBJ1-1	-	TRBV9	-	CASSPNVDRNTEAFF	TGTGCCAGCAGTCCGAACGTCGACAGGAACACTGAAGCTTTCTTT
15	TRBJ2-2	once	TRBV27	TRBD2	CASSSRTSRTGELFF	TGTGCCAGCAGTTCTCGGACTAGCCGCACCGGGGAGCTGTTTTTT
11	TRBJ2-1	few	TRBV30	-	CAWGHYNEQFF	TGTGCCTGGGGCCATTACAATGAGCAGTTCTTC
15	TRBJ2-7	few	TRBV7-8	TRBD1	CASSLGDRGRYEQYF	TGTGCCAGCAGCCTGGGGGACAGGGGGCGCTACGAGCAGTACTTC
15	TRBJ1-2	-	TRBV18	TRBD1	CASSPGQGGLYGYTF	TGTGCCAGCTCACCAGGACAGGGGGGATTATATGGCTACACCTTC
15	TRBJ2-2	-	TRBV6-5	TRBD2	CASNRGEGGSGELFF	TGTGCCAGCAACCGGGGGGAGGGAGGGTCCGGGGAGCTGTTTTTT
15	TRBJ2-3	once	TRBV15	TRBD2	CATSRLAGRTDTQYF	TGTGCCACCAGCAGACTAGCGGGGCGCACAGATACGCAGTATTTT
15	TRBJ2-5	-	TRBV5-1	TRBD2	CASSRLAGAQETQYF	TGCGCCAGCAGCCGACTAGCGGGAGCCCAAGAGACCCAGTACTTC
13	TRBJ1-1	-	TRBV7-9	-	CASSLGESRAAFF	TGTGCCAGCAGCTTAGGAGAATCCAGGGCGGCTTTCTTT
14	TRBJ1-1	few	TRBV7-8	-	CASSRTDMNTEAFF	TGTGCCAGCAGCCGGACAGATATGAACACTGAAGCTTTCTTT
15	TRBJ2-5	-	TRBV19	TRBD2	CASSPGAGNQETQYF	TGTGCCAGTAGCCCCGGAGCGGGGAACCAAGAGACCCAGTACTTC
13	TRBJ1-6	once	TRBV2	-	CASSPGMDSPLHF	TGTGCCAGCAGCCCTGGCATGGATTCACCCCTCCACTTT
16	TRBJ1-1	-	TRBV5-5	-	CASSSPASQMNTEAFF	TGTGCCAGCAGCTCCCCCGCTTCCCAGATGAACACTGAAGCTTTCTTT
12	TRBJ1-2	-	TRBV25-1	TRBD1	CASSVGGVGYTF	TGTGCCAGCAGTGTAGGGGGCGTTGGCTACACCTTC
17	TRBJ2-3	-	TRBV7-9	TRBD2	CASSLGALGGGTDTQYF	TGTGCCAGCAGCTTAGGAGCCCTGGGGGGAGGGACAGATACGCAGTATTTT
11	TRBJ1-2	-	TRBV20-1	-	CSAVDRFGYTF	TGCAGTGCTGTGGACAGATTTGGCTACACCTTC
14	TRBJ2-2	-	TRBV6-4	-	CASRNQGFSGELFF	TGTGCCAGCAGAAATCAGGGTTTCTCCGGGGAGCTGTTTTTT
15	TRBJ1-1	few	TRBV18	-	CASSPTIGRSTEAFF	TGTGCCAGCTCACCAACTATCGGTCGGAGCACTGAAGCTTTCTTT
15	TRBJ2-1	-	TRBV28	TRBD2	CASSSPSGGANEQFF	TGTGCCAGCAGTTCTCCTAGCGGGGGGGCCAATGAGCAGTTCTTC
15	TRBJ1-5	-	TRBV10-3	TRBD1	CAISEGQGGNQPQHF	TGTGCCATCAGTGAAGGACAGGGAGGAAATCAGCCCCAGCATTTT
18	TRBJ2-5	-	TRBV4-2	TRBD2	CASSQVLAGAVGQETQYF	TGTGCCAGCAGCCAAGTGCTAGCGGGGGCCGTGGGCCAAGAGACCCAGTACTTC
14	TRBJ1-2	-	TRBV28	TRBD1	CASSPLDRAYGYTF	TGTGCCAGCAGCCCACTCGACAGGGCCTATGGCTACACCTTC
14	TRBJ1-5	few	TRBV6-1	-	CASSVADAGQPQHF	TGTGCCAGCAGTGTAGCTGACGCGGGACAGCCCCAGCATTTT
12	TRBJ1-2	few	TRBV2	TRBD1	CATSRGVDGYTF	TGTGCCACCTCCAGGGGGGTGGATGGCTACACCTTC
15	TRBJ1-5	-	TRBV2	-	CASTPGEAQNQPQHF	TGTGCCAGCACTCCCGGGGAGGCTCAAAATCAGCCCCAGCATTTT
14	TRBJ1-2	-	TRBV2	-	CASSDTQTGHGYTF	TGTGCCAGCAGTGACACTCAGACAGGTCATGGCTACACCTTC
16	TRBJ2-1	-	TRBV5-4	-	CASSLEGGSSYNEQFF	TGTGCCAGCAGCTTGGAAGGAGGCAGCTCCTACAATGAGCAGTTCTTC
9	TRBJ1-2	-	TRBV6-1	-	CAIRAAGTF	TGTGCCATCAGGGCGGCGGGGACCTTC
15	TRBJ2-7	-	TRBV14	-	CASSQVVGGSYEQYF	TGTGCCAGCAGCCAAGTGGTCGGAGGCTCCTACGAGCAGTACTTC
13	TRBJ1-2	few	TRBV7-2	-	CASSPDKNYGYTF	TGTGCCAGCAGCCCAGACAAGAACTATGGCTACACCTTC
16	TRBJ2-5	-	TRBV2	TRBD2	CASSDRTSGTQETQYF	TGTGCCAGCAGCGACAGGACTAGCGGTACTCAAGAGACCCAGTACTTC
14	TRBJ1-1	-	TRBV6-5	TRBD1	CASSSHRDRPEAFF	TGTGCCAGCAGTTCGCACCGGGACAGACCTGAAGCTTTCTTT
14	TRBJ2-1	-	TRBV7-3	-	CASSFDSSYNEQFF	TGTGCCAGCAGCTTTGACAGTTCCTACAATGAGCAGTTCTTC
16	TRBJ1-1	-	TRBV28	TRBD1	CASSYGRRGRDTEAFF	TGTGCCAGCAGTTACGGCCGCAGGGGGCGGGATACTGAAGCTTTCTTT
15	TRBJ1-5	-	TRBV7-6	-	CASSYRGGIGQPQHF	TGTGCCAGCAGCTACCGGGGAGGGATCGGGCAGCCCCAGCATTTT
15	TRBJ1-6	-	TRBV5-1	TRBD1	CASQLLPGQGRPLHF	TGCGCCAGCCAATTACTTCCGGGACAGGGGAGGCCCCTCCACTTT
14	TRBJ2-3	-	TRBV14	TRBD2	CASSQGTSRYTQYF	TGTGCCAGCAGCCAAGGGACTAGTCGGTATACGCAGTATTTT
13	TRBJ2-5	-	TRBV11-1	-	CASSASLAETQYF	TGTGCCAGCAGCGCTAGCTTGGCAGAGACCCAGTACTTC
18	TRBJ2-5	-	TRBV5-4	TRBD2	CASSGGTSGKWYQETQYF	TGTGCCAGCAGCGGAGGGACTAGCGGCAAGTGGTACCAAGAGACCCAGTACTTC
14	TRBJ1-5	-	TRBV2	TRBD1	CASRDPGQNQPQHF	TGTGCCAGCAGGGATCCGGGACAGAATCAGCCCCAGCATTTT
14	TRBJ2-7	-	TRBV6-5	-	CASSLSTETYEQYF	TGTGCCAGCAGTCTGTCGACAGAGACCTACGAGCAGTACTTC
12	TRBJ2-1	once	TRBV11-2	TRBD2	CASSLSGAEQFF	TGTGCCAGCAGCTTAAGCGGGGCTGAGCAGTTCTTC
19	TRBJ2-2	-	TRBV9	TRBD2	CASTRSGLVAGGRAGELFF	TGTGCCAGCACCCGTTCGGGGCTGGTAGCGGGGGGGCGGGCCGGGGAGCTGTTTTTT
16	TRBJ2-2	-	TRBV2	-	CASLGSRRQNTGELFF	TGTGCCAGCCTTGGGTCTCGGCGACAGAACACCGGGGAGCTGTTTTTT
15	TRBJ2-3	-	TRBV5-1	TRBD2	CASSSSSGGTDTQYF	TGCGCCAGCAGCTCATCTAGCGGGGGTACAGATACGCAGTATTTT
14	TRBJ1-2	-	TRBV29-1	TRBD1	CSVPEDRGPYGYTF	TGCAGCGTACCGGAGGACAGGGGGCCCTATGGCTACACCTTC